Listed below are T cell receptor beta chains from one sample, sequenced in a study of identical twins. MiXCR, run by TCRdb on the 5' RACE reads, gives a single entry per CDR3 protein. The sample lists hundreds of thousands of distinct CDR3 sequences, under 9% occurring once. The data also belong to a second study, concerning yellow fever vaccine responses in identical twins.

Sample: PBMCs. The receptors shown here come from a woman aged 18-29 years in good health. CDR3s include the opening cysteine and the closing phenylalanine or tryptophan. D genes are given only for firm matches. Not all rows give a size; the values are once, few, many and, for expanded clones, a class.

j_gene	v_gene	d_gene	abundance	CDR3aa	CDR3nt
TRBJ1-5	TRBV7-9	NA	NA	CASSLSGTGQRAQPQHF	TGTGCCAGCAGCTTAAGTGGGACGGGACAACGCGCGCAGCCCCAGCATTTT
TRBJ1-2	TRBV28	TRBD1	NA	CASMGQENYGYTF	TGTGCCAGCATGGGACAGGAAAACTATGGCTACACCTTC
TRBJ2-3	TRBV4-1	NA	few	CASSQGGTGTHPSTDTQYF	TGCGCCAGCAGCCAAGGGGGCACGGGGACACACCCTAGCACAGATACGCAGTATTTT
TRBJ2-7	TRBV10-3	NA	few	CAISDRDGPSYEQYF	TGTGCCATCAGTGACCGGGACGGACCTTCCTACGAGCAGTACTTC
TRBJ1-4	TRBV27	NA	many	CASSSATNEKLFF	TGTGCCAGCAGTTCTGCAACTAATGAAAAACTGTTTTTT
TRBJ2-1	TRBV12-3/TRBV12-4	TRBD2	few	CASSLLAGGTDEQFF	TGTGCCAGCAGCCTATTAGCGGGGGGCACGGATGAGCAGTTCTTC
TRBJ1-5	TRBV29-1	TRBD1	few	CSVGGQGGQPQHF	TGCAGCGTGGGCGGACAGGGGGGCCAGCCCCAGCATTTT
TRBJ2-2	TRBV5-1	TRBD2	few	CASSLVLAGGPETGELFF	TGCGCCAGCAGCTTGGTATTAGCGGGAGGGCCAGAGACCGGGGAGCTGTTTTTT
TRBJ2-2	TRBV4-2	NA	many	CASSQDVILRQLTSNTGELFF	TGTGCCAGCAGCCAAGACGTTATTTTGAGACAGCTCACTTCGAACACCGGGGAGCTGTTTTTT
TRBJ2-4	TRBV27	NA	few	CASSGHAKNIQYF	TGTGCCAGCTCGGGACATGCCAAAAACATTCAGTACTTC
TRBJ2-7	TRBV3-2	NA	many	CASSSERTGVNSYEQYF	TGTGCCAGCAGCTCCGAAAGGACAGGGGTTAATTCCTACGAGCAGTACTTC
TRBJ2-3	TRBV4-1	NA	NA	CASSQDGAGSGTDTQYF	TGCGCCAGCAGCCAAGATGGCGCGGGAAGCGGGACAGATACGCAGTATTTT
TRBJ1-3	TRBV5-1	NA	few	CASSGGYSGNTIYF	TGCGCCAGCAGCGGGGGCTACTCTGGAAACACCATATATTTT